This is a list of T cell receptor beta chains from one sample in a study of blood T cells in healthy people across ages. TCRdb reanalysed the 5' RACE reads using MiXCR and keeps one entry per CDR3 protein. The profile shows 1 million to 1.2 million distinct CDR3 sequences, 30% to 40% of them singletons. Specimen: blood. The receptors come from a man younger than 30 in good health. CDR3s include the opening cysteine and the closing phenylalanine or tryptophan. D genes are given only for firm matches. Size is omitted from some rows. Given values are once, few, many or a class for expanded clones.

TRBV20-1,NA,NA,TRBJ1-5,CSAKGARNQPQHF,TGCAGTGCCAAAGGAGCCCGCAATCAGCCCCAGCATTTT
TRBV5-5,few,TRBD1,TRBJ2-1,CASSSDPGQLYEQFF,TGTGCCAGCAGCTCAGATCCGGGACAGCTCTATGAGCAGTTCTTC
TRBV7-2,NA,NA,TRBJ1-2,CASSPARKGANYGYTF,TGTGCCAGCAGCCCTGCCCGCAAAGGCGCTAACTATGGCTACACCTTC
TRBV20-1,once,TRBD1,TRBJ2-2,CSAKRQGMNTGELFF,TGCAGTGCAAAAAGACAGGGGATGAACACCGGGGAGCTGTTTTTT
TRBV20-1,NA,NA,TRBJ1-1,CSASRGPGSTEAFF,TGCAGTGCTAGTCGAGGGCCCGGGAGCACTGAAGCTTTCTTT
TRBV20-1,NA,NA,TRBJ1-5,CSARPRAGNQPQHF,TGCAGTGCTAGGCCCAGGGCGGGCAATCAGCCCCAGCATTTT
TRBV4-3,NA,TRBD2,TRBJ2-3,CASSQDLAGDSTDTQYF,TGCGCCAGCAGCCAAGACTTAGCGGGGGATAGCACAGATACGCAGTATTTT
TRBV6-5,NA,TRBD2,TRBJ2-3,CASSYELAGATDTQYF,TGTGCCAGCAGTTACGAACTAGCGGGGGCCACAGATACGCAGTATTTT
TRBV7-9,many,NA,TRBJ1-2,CASSPGLNYGYTF,TGTGCCAGCAGCCCCGGGCTTAACTATGGCTACACCTTC
TRBV27,NA,NA,TRBJ2-3,CASKLRLSTDTQYF,TGTGCCAGCAAACTGAGGCTGAGCACAGATACGCAGTATTTT
TRBV7-2,few,NA,TRBJ2-1,CASNTNDRYNEQFF,TGTGCCAGCAACACGAACGACAGGTACAATGAGCAGTTCTTC
TRBV12-3/TRBV12-4,few,NA,TRBJ1-1,CASSQVEVTEAFF,TGTGCCAGCAGCCAGGTCGAGGTCACTGAAGCTTTCTTT
TRBV6-2/TRBV6-3,few,NA,TRBJ1-5,CASNPTGVGNQPQHF,TGTGCCAGCAACCCGACAGGAGTGGGCAATCAGCCCCAGCATTTT
TRBV20-1,NA,TRBD1,TRBJ1-4,CSAGTGAAEKLFF,TGCAGTGCCGGAACAGGGGCGGCTGAAAAACTGTTTTTT
TRBV7-2,many,NA,TRBJ2-1,CASSLVPTYNEQFF,TGTGCCAGCAGCTTAGTTCCTACCTACAATGAGCAGTTCTTC
TRBV7-9,NA,TRBD1,TRBJ1-1,CASSSPGQGYRFSEAFF,TGTGCCAGCAGCTCCCCGGGACAGGGGTATCGGTTTTCTGAAGCTTTCTTT
TRBV5-1,NA,NA,TRBJ1-1,CASSLGGSSLGTEAFF,TGCGCCAGCAGCTTGGGCGGATCTTCGTTGGGCACTGAAGCTTTCTTT
TRBV6-2/TRBV6-3,few,NA,TRBJ2-1,CASRSGVGPLSYNEQFF,TGTGCCAGCAGATCTGGGGTAGGGCCGCTCTCCTACAATGAGCAGTTCTTC
TRBV19,few,TRBD2,TRBJ2-1,CASQNTPRASGGAFNEQFF,TGTGCCTCCCAGAACACCCCTCGAGCTAGCGGGGGGGCGTTCAATGAGCAGTTCTTC
TRBV4-2,NA,TRBD2,TRBJ2-3,CASSQDVGLAGNTDTQYF,TGTGCCAGCAGCCAAGATGTCGGACTAGCGGGGAACACAGATACGCAGTATTTT
TRBV12-3/TRBV12-4,NA,NA,TRBJ2-3,CASKSINRESTDTQYF,TGTGCCAGCAAATCGATTAACAGGGAATCCACAGATACGCAGTATTTT
TRBV6-6,NA,TRBD1,TRBJ1-5,CASRGKGAGNQPQHF,TGTGCCAGCAGAGGTAAGGGGGCAGGCAATCAGCCCCAGCATTTT
TRBV12-3/TRBV12-4,NA,NA,TRBJ2-2,CASSLWRGELFF,TGTGCCAGCAGTTTATGGCGGGGGGAGCTGTTTTTT
TRBV12-3/TRBV12-4,NA,NA,TRBJ1-1,CASSLRRAKGTEAFF,TGTGCCAGCAGTTTACGACGTGCTAAGGGCACTGAAGCTTTCTTT
TRBV7-2,NA,NA,TRBJ2-2,CASGTNTGELFF,TGTGCCAGCGGCACGAACACCGGGGAGCTGTTTTTT
TRBV29-1,many,NA,TRBJ2-4,CSVEDIGSRNIQYF,TGCAGCGTTGAAGATATCGGGTCGAGGAACATTCAGTACTTC
TRBV7-2,NA,NA,TRBJ2-5,CASSLLSGRVQETQYF,TGTGCCAGCAGCCTCCTTTCGGGCAGGGTCCAAGAGACCCAGTACTTC
TRBV7-9,NA,TRBD1,TRBJ1-2,CASSPPTGSVNGYTF,TGTGCCAGCAGCCCCCCGACAGGGAGTGTAAATGGCTACACCTTC
TRBV7-9,NA,NA,TRBJ1-6,CASSLERPSDSPLHF,TGTGCCAGCAGCTTAGAACGCCCGTCGGATTCACCCCTCCACTTT
TRBV20-1,NA,NA,TRBJ1-2,CSARDIYGYTF,TGCAGTGCTAGAGACATATATGGCTACACCTTC
TRBV7-8,NA,TRBD1,TRBJ2-5,CASSAQGQSQETQYF,TGTGCCAGCAGCGCACAGGGACAGTCCCAAGAGACCCAGTACTTC
TRBV28,few,TRBD1,TRBJ1-1,CASSRAATGVSGDTEAFF,TGTGCCAGCAGTCGGGCCGCCACAGGGGTGAGTGGGGACACTGAAGCTTTCTTT
TRBV29-1,NA,NA,TRBJ1-2,CSVDRELYGYTF,TGCAGCGTTGACCGGGAGCTCTATGGCTACACCTTC
TRBV5-1,NA,TRBD1,TRBJ1-2,CASSSFLRRDRGNYGYTF,TGCGCCAGCAGCTCTTTTTTACGAAGAGACAGGGGAAACTATGGCTACACCTTC
TRBV6-6,NA,NA,TRBJ2-3,CATLPMGGERTDTQYF,TGTGCCACCCTCCCTATGGGCGGGGAACGCACAGATACGCAGTATTTT
TRBV12-3/TRBV12-4,many,NA,TRBJ2-7,CASSLAGQTREQYF,TGTGCCAGCAGCCTTGCGGGGCAGACTCGCGAGCAGTACTTC
TRBV12-3/TRBV12-4,NA,TRBD1,TRBJ2-7,CASSFLSGQIIYEQYF,TGTGCCAGCAGTTTTCTCTCGGGACAGATTATTTACGAGCAGTACTTC
TRBV5-1,NA,NA,TRBJ2-7,CASSFAAGYDEQYF,TGCGCCAGCAGCTTCGCGGCGGGGTACGATGAGCAGTACTTC
TRBV14,many,NA,TRBJ2-3,CASGYTDTQYF,TGTGCCAGCGGTTACACAGATACGCAGTATTTT
TRBV20-1,few,NA,TRBJ2-7,CSASLGRSYEQYF,TGCAGTGCTAGCCTCGGCCGCTCCTACGAGCAGTACTTC
TRBV4-1,NA,TRBD1,TRBJ1-4,CASSHRQGVRTNEKLFF,TGCGCCAGCAGCCACCGACAGGGGGTACGAACTAATGAAAAACTGTTTTTT
TRBV6-2/TRBV6-3,NA,NA,TRBJ1-2,CASSRRDGYYGYTF,TGTGCCAGCAGTCGAAGGGACGGATATTATGGCTACACCTTC
TRBV3-1,few,NA,TRBJ1-1,CASSLGVGQSEAFF,TGTGCCAGCAGCCTAGGGGTCGGGCAGTCCGAAGCTTTCTTT
TRBV20-1,NA,TRBD2,TRBJ2-7,CSARVGGLAGGPDEQYF,TGCAGTGCTAGAGTGGGTGGGCTAGCGGGGGGGCCTGACGAGCAGTACTTC
TRBV6-5,NA,NA,TRBJ2-3,CASAFRGPRGTDTQYF,TGTGCCAGCGCCTTCCGCGGACCTCGGGGCACAGATACGCAGTATTTT
TRBV20-1,NA,NA,TRBJ2-7,CSARVNRNPEIHEPQYF,TGCAGTGCTAGAGTCAATCGAAACCCTGAGATACATGAGCCCCAGTACTTC
TRBV9,NA,NA,TRBJ2-1,CASSVASRPYNEQFF,TGTGCCAGCAGCGTAGCCAGCCGCCCCTACAATGAGCAGTTCTTC
TRBV6-2/TRBV6-3,NA,NA,TRBJ1-4,CASILGGRRNEKLFF,TGTGCCAGCATCTTAGGGGGACGGCGTAATGAAAAACTGTTTTTT
TRBV5-1,many,NA,TRBJ2-5,CASSLLGETQYF,TGCGCCAGCAGCCTCCTAGGGGAGACCCAGTACTTC
TRBV12-3/TRBV12-4,few,NA,TRBJ1-2,CASRQGAGNYGYTF,TGTGCCAGCAGACAAGGGGCGGGAAACTATGGCTACACCTTC
TRBV24-1,NA,NA,TRBJ1-2,CATSAREGGGYTF,TGTGCCACCAGCGCCAGGGAAGGCGGAGGCTACACCTTC
TRBV14,NA,NA,TRBJ1-1,CASSQGDGSAAFF,TGTGCCAGCAGCCAAGGTGACGGTAGTGCGGCTTTCTTT